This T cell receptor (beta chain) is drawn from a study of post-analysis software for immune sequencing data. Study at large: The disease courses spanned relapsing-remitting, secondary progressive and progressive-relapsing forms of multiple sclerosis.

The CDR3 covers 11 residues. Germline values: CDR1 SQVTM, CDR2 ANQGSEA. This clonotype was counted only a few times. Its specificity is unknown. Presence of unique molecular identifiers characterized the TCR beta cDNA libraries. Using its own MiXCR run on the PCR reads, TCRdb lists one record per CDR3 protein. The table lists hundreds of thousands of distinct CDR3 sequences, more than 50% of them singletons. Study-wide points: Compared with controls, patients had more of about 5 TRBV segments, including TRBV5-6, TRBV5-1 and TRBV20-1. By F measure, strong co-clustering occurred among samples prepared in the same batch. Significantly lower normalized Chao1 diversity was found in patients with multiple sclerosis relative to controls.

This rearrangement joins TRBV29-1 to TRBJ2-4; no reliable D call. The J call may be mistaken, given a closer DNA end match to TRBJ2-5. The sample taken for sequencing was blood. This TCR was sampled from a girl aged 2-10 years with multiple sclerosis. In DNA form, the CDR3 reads TGCAGCGCTTACGTGGAAGAGACCCAGTACTTC. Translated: CSAYVEETQYF.